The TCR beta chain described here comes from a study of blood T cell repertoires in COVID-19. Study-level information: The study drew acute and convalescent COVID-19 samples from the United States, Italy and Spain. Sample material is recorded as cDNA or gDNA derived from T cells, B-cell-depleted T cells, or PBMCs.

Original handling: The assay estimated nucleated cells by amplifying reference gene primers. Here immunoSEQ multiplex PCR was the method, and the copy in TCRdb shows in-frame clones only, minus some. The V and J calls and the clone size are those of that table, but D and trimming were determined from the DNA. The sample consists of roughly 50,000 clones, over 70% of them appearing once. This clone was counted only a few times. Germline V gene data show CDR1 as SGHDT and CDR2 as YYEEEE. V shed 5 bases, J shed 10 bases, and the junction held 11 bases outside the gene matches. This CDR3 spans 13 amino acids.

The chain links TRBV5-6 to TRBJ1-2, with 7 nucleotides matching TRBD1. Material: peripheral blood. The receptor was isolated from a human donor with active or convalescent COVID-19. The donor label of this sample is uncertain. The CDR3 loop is CASSRRGTEIYTF. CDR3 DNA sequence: TGTGCCAGCAGTCGGAGAGGGACAGAAATCTACACCTTC.